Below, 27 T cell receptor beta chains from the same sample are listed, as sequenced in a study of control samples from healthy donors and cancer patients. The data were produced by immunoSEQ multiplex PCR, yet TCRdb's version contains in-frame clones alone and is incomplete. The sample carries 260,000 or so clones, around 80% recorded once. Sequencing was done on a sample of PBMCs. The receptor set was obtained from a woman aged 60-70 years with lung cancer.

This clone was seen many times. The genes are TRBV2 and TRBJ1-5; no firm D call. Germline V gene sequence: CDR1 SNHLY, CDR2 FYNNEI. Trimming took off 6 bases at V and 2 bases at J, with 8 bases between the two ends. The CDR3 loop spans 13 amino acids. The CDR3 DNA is TGTGCCAGCAGAAAAGAACGCAATCAGCCCCAGCATTTT. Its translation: CASRKERNQPQHF.

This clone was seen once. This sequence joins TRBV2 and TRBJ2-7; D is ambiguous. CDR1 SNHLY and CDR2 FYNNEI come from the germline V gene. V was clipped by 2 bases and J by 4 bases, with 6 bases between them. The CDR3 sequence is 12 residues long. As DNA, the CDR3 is TGTGCCAGCAGTGAACTCTTATACGAGCAGTACTTC. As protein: CASSELLYEQYF.

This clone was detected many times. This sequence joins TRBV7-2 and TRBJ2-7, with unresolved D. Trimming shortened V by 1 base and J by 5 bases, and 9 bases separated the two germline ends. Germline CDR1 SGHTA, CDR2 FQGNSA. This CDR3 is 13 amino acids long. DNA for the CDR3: TGTGCCAGCAGCTTAGTATATTTCAACGAGCAGTACTTC. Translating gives CASSLVYFNEQYF. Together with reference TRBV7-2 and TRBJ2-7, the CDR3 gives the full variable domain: GAGVSQSPSNKVTEKGKDVELRCDPISGHTALYWYRQSLGQGLEFLIYFQGNSAPDKSGLPSDRFSAERTGGSVSTLTIQRTQQEDSAVYLCASSLVYFNEQYFGPGTRLTVT.

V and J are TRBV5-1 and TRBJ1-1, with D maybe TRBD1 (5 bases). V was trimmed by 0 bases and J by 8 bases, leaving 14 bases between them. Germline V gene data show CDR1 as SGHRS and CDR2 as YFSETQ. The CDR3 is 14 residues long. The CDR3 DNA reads TGCGCCAGCAGCTTGGTCGGGGCCGATGGGGAAGCTTTCTTT. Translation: CASSLVGADGEAFF.

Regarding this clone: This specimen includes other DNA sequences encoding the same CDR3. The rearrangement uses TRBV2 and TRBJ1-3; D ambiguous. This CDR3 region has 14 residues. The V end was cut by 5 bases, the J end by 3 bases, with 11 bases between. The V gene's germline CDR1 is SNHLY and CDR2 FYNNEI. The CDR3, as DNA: TGTGCCAGCAGTTTGGGAGCACTTGGAAACACCATATATTTT. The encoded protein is CASSLGALGNTIYF.

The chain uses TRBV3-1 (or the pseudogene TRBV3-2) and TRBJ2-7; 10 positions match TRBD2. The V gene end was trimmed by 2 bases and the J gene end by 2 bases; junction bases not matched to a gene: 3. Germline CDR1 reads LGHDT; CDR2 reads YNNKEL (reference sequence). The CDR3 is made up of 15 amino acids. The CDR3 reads CASSQRLAGPYEQYF. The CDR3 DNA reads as TGTGCCAGCAGCCAAAGACTAGCGGGTCCCTACGAGCAGTACTTC.

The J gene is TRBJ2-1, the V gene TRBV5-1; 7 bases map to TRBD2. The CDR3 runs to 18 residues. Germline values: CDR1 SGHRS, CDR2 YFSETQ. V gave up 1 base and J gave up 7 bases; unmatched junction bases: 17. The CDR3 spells CASSLYVFGEGQANEQFF. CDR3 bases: TGCGCCAGCAGCTTGTACGTTTTTGGGGAGGGCCAAGCGAATGAGCAGTTCTTC.

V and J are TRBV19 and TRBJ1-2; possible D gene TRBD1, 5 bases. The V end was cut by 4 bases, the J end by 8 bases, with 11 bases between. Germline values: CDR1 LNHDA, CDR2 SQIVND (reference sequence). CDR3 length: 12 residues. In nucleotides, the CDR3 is TGTGCCAGTAGTACCTACAGGTTAGGCTACACCTTC. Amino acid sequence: CASSTYRLGYTF.

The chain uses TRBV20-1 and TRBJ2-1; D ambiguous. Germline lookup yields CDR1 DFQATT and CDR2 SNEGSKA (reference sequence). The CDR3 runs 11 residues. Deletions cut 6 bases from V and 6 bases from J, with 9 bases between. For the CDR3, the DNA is TGCAGTGCCCCTCGCCGCAATGAGCAGTTCTTC. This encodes CSAPRRNEQFF.

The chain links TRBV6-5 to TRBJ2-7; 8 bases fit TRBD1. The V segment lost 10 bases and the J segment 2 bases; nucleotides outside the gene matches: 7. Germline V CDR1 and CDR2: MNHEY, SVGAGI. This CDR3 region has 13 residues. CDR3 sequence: CATNRQGTYEQYF. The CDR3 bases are TGTGCCACCAACCGACAGGGGACCTACGAGCAGTACTTC.

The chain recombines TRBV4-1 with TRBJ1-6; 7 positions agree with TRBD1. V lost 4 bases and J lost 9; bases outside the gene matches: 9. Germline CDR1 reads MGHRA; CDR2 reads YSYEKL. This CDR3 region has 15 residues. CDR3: CASSRQTGEGSPLHF. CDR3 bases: TGCGCCAGCAGCCGACAAACAGGGGAGGGTTCACCCCTCCACTTT.

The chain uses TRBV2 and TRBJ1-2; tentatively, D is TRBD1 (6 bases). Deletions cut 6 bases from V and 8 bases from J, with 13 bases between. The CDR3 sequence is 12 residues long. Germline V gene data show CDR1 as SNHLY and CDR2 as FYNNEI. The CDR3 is CASSANRVGYTF. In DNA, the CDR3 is TGTGCCAGCAGCGCAAACAGGGTCGGCTACACCTTC.

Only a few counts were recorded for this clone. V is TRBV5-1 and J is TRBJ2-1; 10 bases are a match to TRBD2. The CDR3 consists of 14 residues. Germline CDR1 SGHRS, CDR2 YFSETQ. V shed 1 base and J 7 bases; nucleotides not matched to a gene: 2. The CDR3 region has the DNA TGCGCCAGCAGCTTGCTAGCGGGGGTTAATGAGCAGTTCTTC. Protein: CASSLLAGVNEQFF.

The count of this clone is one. Here the CDR3 reads CASRNPGGETQYF. CDR3 nucleotides: TGTGCCAGCAGAAACCCCGGGGGGGAGACCCAGTACTTC. The chain recombines TRBV6-5 with TRBJ2-5, with 7 bases aligning to TRBD2. CDR1 is MNHEY and CDR2 is SVGAGI in the germline V gene. The CDR3 is 13 residues long. The junction had 6 bases not matched to a gene; V was cut back by 6 bases and J by 5 bases.

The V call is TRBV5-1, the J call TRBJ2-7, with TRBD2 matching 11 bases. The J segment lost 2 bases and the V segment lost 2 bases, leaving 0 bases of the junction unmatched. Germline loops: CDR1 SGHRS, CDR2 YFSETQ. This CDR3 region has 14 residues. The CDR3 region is CASSFSGRAYEQYF. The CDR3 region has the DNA TGCGCCAGCAGCTTTAGCGGGAGGGCCTACGAGCAGTACTTC.

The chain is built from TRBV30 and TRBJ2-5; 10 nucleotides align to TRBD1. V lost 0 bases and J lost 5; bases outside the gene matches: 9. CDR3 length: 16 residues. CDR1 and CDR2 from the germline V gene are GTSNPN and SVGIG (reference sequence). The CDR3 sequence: CAWSVVLDRGFETQYF. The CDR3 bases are TGTGCCTGGAGTGTCGTGTTGGACAGGGGGTTCGAGACCCAGTACTTC.

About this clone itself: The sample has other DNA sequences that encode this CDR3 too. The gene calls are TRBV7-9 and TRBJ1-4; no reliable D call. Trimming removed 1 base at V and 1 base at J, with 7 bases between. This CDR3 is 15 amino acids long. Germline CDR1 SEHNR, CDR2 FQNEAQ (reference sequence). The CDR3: CASSLVEGTNEKLFF. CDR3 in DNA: TGTGCCAGCAGCTTAGTAGAGGGAACTAATGAAAAACTGTTTTTT.

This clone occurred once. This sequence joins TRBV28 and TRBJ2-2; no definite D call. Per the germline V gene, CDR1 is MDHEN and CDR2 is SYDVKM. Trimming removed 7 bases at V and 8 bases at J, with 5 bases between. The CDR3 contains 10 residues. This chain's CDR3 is CASNGGELFF. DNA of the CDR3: TGTGCCAGCAATGGAGGGGAGCTGTTTTTT. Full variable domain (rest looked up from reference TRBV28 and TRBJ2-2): DVKVTQSSRYLVKRTGEKVFLECVQDMDHENMFWYRQDPGLGLRLIYFSYDVKMKEKGDIPEGYSVSREKKERFSLILESASTNQTSMYLCASNGGELFFGEGSRLTVL.

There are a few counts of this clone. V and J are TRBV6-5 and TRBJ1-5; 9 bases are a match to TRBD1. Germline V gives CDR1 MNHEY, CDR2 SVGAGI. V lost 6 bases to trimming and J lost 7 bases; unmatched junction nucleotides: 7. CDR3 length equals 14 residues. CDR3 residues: CASSTTGGRQPQHF. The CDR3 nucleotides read TGTGCCAGCAGCACAACAGGGGGCCGGCAGCCCCAGCATTTT.

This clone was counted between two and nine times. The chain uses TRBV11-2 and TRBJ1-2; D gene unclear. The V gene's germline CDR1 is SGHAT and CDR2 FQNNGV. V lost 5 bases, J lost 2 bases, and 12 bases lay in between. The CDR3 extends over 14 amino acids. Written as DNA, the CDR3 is TGTGCCAGCAGCCGAAGTTCCAGGAACTATGGCTACACCTTC. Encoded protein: CASSRSSRNYGYTF.

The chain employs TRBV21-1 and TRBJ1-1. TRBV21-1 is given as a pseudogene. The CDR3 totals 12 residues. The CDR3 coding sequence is TGTGCCAGCAACCAAGGATACACTGAAGCTTTCTTT. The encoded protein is CASNQGYTEAFF.

The chain's CDR3 is CASSLPLGQSSYNEQFF. DNA for the CDR3: TGTGCCAGCAGCTTACCGTTGGGACAGAGCTCCTACAATGAGCAGTTCTTC. This rearrangement joins TRBV11-3 to TRBJ2-1; 7 bases align to TRBD1. Per the germline V gene, CDR1 is SGHNT and CDR2 is YENEEA. This CDR3 is 17 amino acids long. V shed 2 bases, J shed 0 bases, and the junction held 7 bases outside the gene matches.

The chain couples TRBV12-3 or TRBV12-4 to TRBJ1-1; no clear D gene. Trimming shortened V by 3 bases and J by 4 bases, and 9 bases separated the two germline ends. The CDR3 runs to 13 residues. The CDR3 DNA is TGTGCCAGCAGTTTCTCGGTGGGCACTGAAGCTTTCTTT. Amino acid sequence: CASSFSVGTEAFF.

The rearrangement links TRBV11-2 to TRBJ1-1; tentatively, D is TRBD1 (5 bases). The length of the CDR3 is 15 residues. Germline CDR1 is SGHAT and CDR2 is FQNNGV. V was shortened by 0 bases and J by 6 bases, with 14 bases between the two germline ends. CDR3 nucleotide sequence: TGTGCCAGCAGCTTAGATCGGGGGTGGTTCCCTGAAGCTTTCTTT. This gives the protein CASSLDRGWFPEAFF.

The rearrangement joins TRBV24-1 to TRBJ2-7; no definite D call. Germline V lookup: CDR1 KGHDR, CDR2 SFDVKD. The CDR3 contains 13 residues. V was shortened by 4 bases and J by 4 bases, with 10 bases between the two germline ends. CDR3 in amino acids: CATSDPEKYEQYF. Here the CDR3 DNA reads TGTGCCACCAGTGACCCAGAGAAATACGAGCAGTACTTC.

For the CDR3, the DNA is TGTGCCAGCAGCGTCCGGGACAGAGATAATGAAAAACTGTTTTTT. Translating gives CASSVRDRDNEKLFF. This chain joins TRBV13 and TRBJ1-4; the match to TRBD1 covers 7 bases. The CDR3 extends over 15 amino acids. V lost 5 bases and J lost 4; bases outside the gene matches: 7. Germline CDR1 reads PRHDT; CDR2 reads FYEKMQ (reference sequence).

CDR3 DNA sequence: TGTGCCAGCAGCTTAGGAGGGGATACCTACGAGCAGTACTTC. Translating it yields CASSLGGDTYEQYF. J is TRBJ2-7 and V is TRBV11-3; the D call may be TRBD1 or TRBD2 (5 bases each). The V gene's germline CDR1 is SGHNT and CDR2 YENEEA. The CDR3 extends over 14 amino acids. V was pared by 1 base and J by 2 bases, with 9 bases between.